This TCR beta chain was sequenced in a study of T cells after posttransplantation cyclophosphamide. The repertoire was sequenced with immunoSEQ multiplex PCR; TCRdb's copy has only in-frame clones and lacks some. This table has some 47,000 clones, just over 85% appearing once. CDR1 SGDLS and CDR2 YYNGEE come from the germline V gene. J lost 5 bases, V lost 4 bases, and 11 bases had no gene match. There are 17 residues in the CDR3. General observations from the study: Later post-transplant blood repertoires were often dominated by donor CD8+ memory clones.

In the case of this clone: Its antigen is not known.

The chain couples TRBV9 to TRBJ2-5, with 13 nucleotides matching TRBD2. This receptor was taken from a man younger than 45 with a blood cancer, CMV-positive, and with a related stem cell donor. Sample: PBMCs. The CDR3 nucleotides read TGTGCCAGCAGCCTCACCTGGACTAGCGGGAGACAGGAGACCCAGTACTTC. Translating gives CASSLTWTSGRQETQYF. Full variable domain (rest looked up from reference TRBV9 and TRBJ2-5): DSGVTQTPKHLITATGQRVTLRCSPRSGDLSVYWYQQSLDQGLQFLIQYYNGEERAKGNILERFSAQQFPDLHSELNLSSLELGDSALYFCASSLTWTSGRQETQYFGPGTRLLVL.